Each of the 5 T cell receptor beta chains below was sequenced from the same sample in a study of CD8+ T cells in alopecia areata (dated by TCRdb to the late 2010s). In the paper's terms, the time point label means: about 4 weeks on oral tofacitinib. This sample's treatment or condition label indicates: oral pan-JAK inhibitor, 5-10 mg twice daily. The library was produced with the immunoSEQ multiplex PCR assay. To provide template for TCR sequencing, every sample had RNA extracted and reverse transcribed into cDNA. TCRdb holds this immuneACCESS table with in-frame rearrangements only. Some clones are missing; in checked studies, unresolved V genes explain under half, and the rest has no known cause. Across this sample there are some 150,000 clones, with approximately 90% seen only once. Over 10% of the sample belongs to the ten largest clones. The starting material was CD8+ T cells sorted from blood, obtained at week 4, from a patient treated with tofacitinib. These receptors were obtained from a human donor with alopecia areata.

The genes are TRBV19 and TRBJ2-2; 10 bases fit TRBD1. Unmatched junction bases numbered 8, after V lost 4 bases and J lost 3 bases. CDR1 is LNHDA and CDR2 is SQIVND in the germline V gene (reference sequence). The CDR3 totals 17 residues. The CDR3 DNA reads as TGTGCCAGTAGTAAACCGGGACAGGGGTTTGACACCGGGGAGCTGTTTTTT. It yields the protein CASSKPGQGFDTGELFF.

This sequence joins TRBV6-5 and TRBJ1-2; D unresolved. Germline CDR1 and CDR2: MNHEY and SVGAGI. The CDR3 totals 15 residues. Trimming took 5 bases from V and 4 from J, leaving 17 bases between them. In nucleotides, the CDR3 is TGTGCCAGCAGTCGCGGTGAGGGTGGGCCCTATGGCTACACCTTC. The encoded protein is CASSRGEGGPYGYTF.

Only one count was recorded for this clone. V is TRBV19 and J is TRBJ2-7; D is perhaps TRBD1 or TRBD2 (6 bases each). Trimming cost V 3 bases and J 3 bases, with 12 bases left between them. Germline-derived CDR1 and CDR2 are LNHDA and SQIVND (reference sequence). There are 14 residues in the CDR3. The CDR3 DNA is TGTGCCAGTAGTATCTTCGGAGGGGGCTACGAGCAGTACTTC. Its translation is CASSIFGGGYEQYF.

This clone was detected only a few times. The chain couples TRBV12-5 to TRBJ2-1; 7 nucleotides match TRBD2. Trimming cost V 4 bases and J 7 bases; bases outside gene matches: 19. Germline values: CDR1 LGHNT, CDR2 FRNRAP. CDR3 size: 18 residues. As DNA, the CDR3 is TGTGCTAGTGGTTCCCCCCAAGGTTTAGCGGGTGGTAGGAATGAGCAGTTCTTC. Its translation: CASGSPQGLAGGRNEQFF.

The J gene is TRBJ2-7, the V gene TRBV27; TRBD1 might be the D (5 bases). Per the germline V gene, CDR1 is MNHEY and CDR2 is SMNVEV (reference sequence). This CDR3 has 12 amino acids. Trimming removed 9 bases from V and 5 bases from J, with 14 bases in between. The CDR3 nucleotides read TGTGCCAGTCAGGACAATCCTAACGAGCAGTACTTC. It yields the protein CASQDNPNEQYF.